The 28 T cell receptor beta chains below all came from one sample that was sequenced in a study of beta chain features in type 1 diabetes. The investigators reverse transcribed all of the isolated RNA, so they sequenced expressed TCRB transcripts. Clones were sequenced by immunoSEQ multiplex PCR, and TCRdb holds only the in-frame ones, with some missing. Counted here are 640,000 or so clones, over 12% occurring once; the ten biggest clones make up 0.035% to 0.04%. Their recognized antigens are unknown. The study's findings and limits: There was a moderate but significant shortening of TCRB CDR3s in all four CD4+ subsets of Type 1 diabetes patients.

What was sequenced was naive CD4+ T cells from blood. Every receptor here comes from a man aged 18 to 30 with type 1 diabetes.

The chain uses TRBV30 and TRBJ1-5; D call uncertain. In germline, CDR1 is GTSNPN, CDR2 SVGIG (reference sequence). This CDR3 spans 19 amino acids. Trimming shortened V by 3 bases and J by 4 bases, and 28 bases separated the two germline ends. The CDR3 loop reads CAWSRGELQHSRANQPQHF. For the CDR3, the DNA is TGTGCCTGGAGCCGGGGAGAGCTTCAACATTCCCGAGCAAATCAGCCCCAGCATTTT. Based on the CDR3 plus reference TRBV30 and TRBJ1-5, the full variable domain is SQTIHQWPATLVQPVGSPLSLECTVEGTSNPNLYWYRQAAGRGLQLLFYSVGIGQISSEVPQNLSASRPQDRQFILSSKKLLLSDSGFYLCAWSRGELQHSRANQPQHFGDGTRLSIL.

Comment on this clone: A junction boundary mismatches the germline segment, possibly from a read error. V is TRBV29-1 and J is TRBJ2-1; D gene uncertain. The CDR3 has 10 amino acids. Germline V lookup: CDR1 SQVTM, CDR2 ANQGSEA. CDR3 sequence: CSGSFNEQFF. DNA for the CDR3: TGCAGCGGATCCTTCAATGAGCAGTTCTTC.

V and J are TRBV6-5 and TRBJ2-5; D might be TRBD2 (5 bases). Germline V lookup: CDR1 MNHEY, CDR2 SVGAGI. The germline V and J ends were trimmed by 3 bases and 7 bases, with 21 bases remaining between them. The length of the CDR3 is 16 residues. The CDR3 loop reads CASSYKRLAGYVTQYF. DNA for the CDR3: TGTGCCAGCAGTTATAAAAGGCTAGCCGGTTACGTGACCCAGTACTTC.

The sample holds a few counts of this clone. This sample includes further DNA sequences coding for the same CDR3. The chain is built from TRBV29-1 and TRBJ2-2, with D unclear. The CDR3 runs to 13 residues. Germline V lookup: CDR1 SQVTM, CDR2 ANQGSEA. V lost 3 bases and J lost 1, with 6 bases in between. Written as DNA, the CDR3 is TGCAGCGTTGATCGCGGGAACACCGGGGAGCTGTTTTTT. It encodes CSVDRGNTGELFF.

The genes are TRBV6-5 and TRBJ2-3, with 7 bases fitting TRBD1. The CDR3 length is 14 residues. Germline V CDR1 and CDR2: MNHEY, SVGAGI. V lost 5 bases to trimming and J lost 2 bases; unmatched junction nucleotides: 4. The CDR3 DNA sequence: TGTGCCAGCAGTACGGGACAGCCCACAGATACGCAGTATTTT. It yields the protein CASSTGQPTDTQYF.

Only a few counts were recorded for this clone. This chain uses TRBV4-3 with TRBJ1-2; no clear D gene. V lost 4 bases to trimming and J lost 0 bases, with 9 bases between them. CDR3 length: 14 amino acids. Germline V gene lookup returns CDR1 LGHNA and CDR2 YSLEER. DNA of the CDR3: TGCGCCAGCAGCCGTGAAAGAGCTAACTATGGCTACACCTTC. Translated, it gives CASSRERANYGYTF.

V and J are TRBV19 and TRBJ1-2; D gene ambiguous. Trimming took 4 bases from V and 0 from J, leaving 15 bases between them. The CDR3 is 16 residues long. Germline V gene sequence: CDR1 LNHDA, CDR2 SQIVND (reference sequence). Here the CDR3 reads CASSRGQPLANYGYTF. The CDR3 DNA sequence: TGTGCCAGTAGTAGGGGTCAACCTCTTGCTAACTATGGCTACACCTTC.

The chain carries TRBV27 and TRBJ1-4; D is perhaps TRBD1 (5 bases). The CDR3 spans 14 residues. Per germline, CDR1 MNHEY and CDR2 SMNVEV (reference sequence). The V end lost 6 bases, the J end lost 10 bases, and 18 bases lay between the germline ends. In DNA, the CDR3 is TGTGCCAGCAGCCACGAATCTCCGAGGGGAAAACTGTTTTTT. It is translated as CASSHESPRGKLFF.

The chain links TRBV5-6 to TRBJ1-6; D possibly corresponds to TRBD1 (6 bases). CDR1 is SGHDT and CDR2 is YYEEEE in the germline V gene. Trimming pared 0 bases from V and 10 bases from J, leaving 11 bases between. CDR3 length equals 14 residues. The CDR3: CASSLEGDRSPLHF. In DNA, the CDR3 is TGTGCCAGCAGCTTGGAGGGGGATAGGTCACCCCTCCACTTT. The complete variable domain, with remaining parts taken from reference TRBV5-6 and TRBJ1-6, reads DAGVTQSPTHLIKTRGQQVTLRCSPKSGHDTVSWYQQALGQGPQFIFQYYEEEERQRGNFPDRFSGHQFPNYSSELNVNALLLGDSALYLCASSLEGDRSPLHFGNGTRLTVT.

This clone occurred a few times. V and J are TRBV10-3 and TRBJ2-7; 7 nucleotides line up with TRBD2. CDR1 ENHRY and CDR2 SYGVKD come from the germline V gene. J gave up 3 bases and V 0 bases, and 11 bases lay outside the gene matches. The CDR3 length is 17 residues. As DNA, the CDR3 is TGTGCCATCAGTGAGTCGAGCTTAGCGGGTACACTCTACGAGCAGTACTTC. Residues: CAISESSLAGTLYEQYF.

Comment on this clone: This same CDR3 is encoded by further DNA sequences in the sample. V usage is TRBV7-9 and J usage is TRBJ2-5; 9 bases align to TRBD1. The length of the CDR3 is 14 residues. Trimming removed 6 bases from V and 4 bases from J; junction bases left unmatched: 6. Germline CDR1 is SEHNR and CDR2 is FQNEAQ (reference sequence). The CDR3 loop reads CASRQTGGGETQYF. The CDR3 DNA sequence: TGTGCCAGCAGACAGACAGGGGGGGGAGAGACCCAGTACTTC.

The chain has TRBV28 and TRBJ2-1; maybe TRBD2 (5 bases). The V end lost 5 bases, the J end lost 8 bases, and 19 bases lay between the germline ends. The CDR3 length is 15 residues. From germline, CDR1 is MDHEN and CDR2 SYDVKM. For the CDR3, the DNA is TGTGCCAGCAGTCCTTCCGTTTCGGGAAGGGATGAGCAGTTCTTC. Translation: CASSPSVSGRDEQFF.

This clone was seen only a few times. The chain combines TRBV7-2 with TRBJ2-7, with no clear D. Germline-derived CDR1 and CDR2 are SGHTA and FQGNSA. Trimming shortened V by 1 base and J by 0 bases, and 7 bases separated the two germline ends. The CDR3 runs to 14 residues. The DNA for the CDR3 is TGTGCCAGCAGCTTAGGGGTAACCTCCTACGAGCAGTACTTC. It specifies CASSLGVTSYEQYF.

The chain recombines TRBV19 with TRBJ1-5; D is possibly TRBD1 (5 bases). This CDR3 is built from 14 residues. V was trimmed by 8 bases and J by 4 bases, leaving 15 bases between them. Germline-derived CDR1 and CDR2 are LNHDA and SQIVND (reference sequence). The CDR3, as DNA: TGTGCCAGTGGGGCGAATTGGGGGAATCAGCCCCAGCATTTT. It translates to CASGANWGNQPQHF.

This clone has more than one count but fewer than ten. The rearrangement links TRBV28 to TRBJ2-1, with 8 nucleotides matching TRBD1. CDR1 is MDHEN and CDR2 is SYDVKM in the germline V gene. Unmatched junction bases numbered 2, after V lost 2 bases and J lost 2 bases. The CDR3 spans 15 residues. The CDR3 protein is CASSLRTGTYNEQFF. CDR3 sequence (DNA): TGTGCCAGCAGTTTAAGGACAGGGACCTACAATGAGCAGTTCTTC. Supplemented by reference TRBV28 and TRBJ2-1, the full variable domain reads DVKVTQSSRYLVKRTGEKVFLECVQDMDHENMFWYRQDPGLGLRLIYFSYDVKMKEKGDIPEGYSVSREKKERFSLILESASTNQTSMYLCASSLRTGTYNEQFFGPGTRLTVL.

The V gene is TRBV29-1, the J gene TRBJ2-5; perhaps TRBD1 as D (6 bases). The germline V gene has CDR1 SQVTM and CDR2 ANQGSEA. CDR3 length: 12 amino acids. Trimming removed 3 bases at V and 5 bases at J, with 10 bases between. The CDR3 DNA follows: TGCAGCGTTGATCAGGGGTTGGAGACCCAGTACTTC. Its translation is CSVDQGLETQYF.

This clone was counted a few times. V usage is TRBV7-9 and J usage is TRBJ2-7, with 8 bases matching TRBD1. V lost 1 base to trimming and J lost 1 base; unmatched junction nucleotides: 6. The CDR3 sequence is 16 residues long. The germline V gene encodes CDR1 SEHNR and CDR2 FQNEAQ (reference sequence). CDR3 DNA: TGTGCCAGCAGCTTAGTCGAGAGGACAGGGTCCTACGAGCAGTACTTC. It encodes CASSLVERTGSYEQYF.

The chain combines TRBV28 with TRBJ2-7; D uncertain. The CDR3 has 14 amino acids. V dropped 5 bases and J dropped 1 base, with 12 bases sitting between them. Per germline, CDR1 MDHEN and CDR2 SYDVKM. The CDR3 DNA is TGTGCCAGCAGTCGGTACAGCCTTTCCTACGAGCAGTACTTC. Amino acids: CASSRYSLSYEQYF.

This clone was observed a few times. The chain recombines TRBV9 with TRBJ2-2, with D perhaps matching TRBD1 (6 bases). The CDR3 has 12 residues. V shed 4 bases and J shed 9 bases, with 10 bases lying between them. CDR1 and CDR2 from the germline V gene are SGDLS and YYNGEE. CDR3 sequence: CASSPDRRELFF. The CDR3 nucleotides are TGTGCCAGCAGCCCGGACAGACGGGAGCTGTTTTTT.

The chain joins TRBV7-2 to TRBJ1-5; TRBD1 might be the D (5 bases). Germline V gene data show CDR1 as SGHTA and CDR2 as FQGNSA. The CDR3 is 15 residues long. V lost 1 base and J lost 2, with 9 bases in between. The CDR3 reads CASSLEGRGNQPQHF. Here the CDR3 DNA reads TGTGCCAGCAGCTTAGAGGGGAGGGGCAATCAGCCCCAGCATTTT.

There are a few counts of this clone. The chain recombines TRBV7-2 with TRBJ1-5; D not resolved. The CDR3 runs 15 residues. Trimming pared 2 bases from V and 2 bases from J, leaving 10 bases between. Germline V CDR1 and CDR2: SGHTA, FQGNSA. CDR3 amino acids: CASSLRGTGNQPQHF. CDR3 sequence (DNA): TGTGCCAGCAGCTTAAGAGGTACGGGCAATCAGCCCCAGCATTTT. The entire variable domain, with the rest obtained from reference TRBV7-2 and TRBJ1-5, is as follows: GAGVSQSPSNKVTEKGKDVELRCDPISGHTALYWYRQSLGQGLEFLIYFQGNSAPDKSGLPSDRFSAERTGGSVSTLTIQRTQQEDSAVYLCASSLRGTGNQPQHFGDGTRLSIL.

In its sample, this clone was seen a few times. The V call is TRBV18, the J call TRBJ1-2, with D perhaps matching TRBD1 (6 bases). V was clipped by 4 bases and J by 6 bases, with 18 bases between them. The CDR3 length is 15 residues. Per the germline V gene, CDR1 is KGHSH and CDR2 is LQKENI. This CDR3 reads CASSLPQRKGDGYTF. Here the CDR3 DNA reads TGTGCCAGCTCACTACCCCAAAGGAAGGGGGATGGCTACACCTTC.

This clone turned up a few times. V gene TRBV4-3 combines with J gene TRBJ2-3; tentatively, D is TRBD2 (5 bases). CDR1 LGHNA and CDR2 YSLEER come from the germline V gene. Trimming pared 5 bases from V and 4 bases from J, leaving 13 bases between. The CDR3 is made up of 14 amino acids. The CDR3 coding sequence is TGCGCCAGCAGCACCCGGGGTGACCCAGATACGCAGTATTTT. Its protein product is CASSTRGDPDTQYF.

This CDR3 is CASSAGTKQYF. The CDR3 coding sequence is TGTGCCAGCAGCGCCGGGACCAAGCAGTATTTT. The chain has TRBV28 and TRBJ2-3; D may correspond to TRBD1 or TRBD2 (5 bases each). Looked up from germline, CDR1 is MDHEN and CDR2 is SYDVKM. The CDR3 consists of 11 residues. Trimming took 6 bases from V and 11 from J, leaving 12 bases between them.

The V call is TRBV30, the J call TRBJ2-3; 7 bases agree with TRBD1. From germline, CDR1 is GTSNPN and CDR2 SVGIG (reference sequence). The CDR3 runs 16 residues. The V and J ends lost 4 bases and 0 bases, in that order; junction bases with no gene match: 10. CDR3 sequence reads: CAWNREGAPSTDTQYF. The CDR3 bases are TGTGCCTGGAATAGAGAGGGGGCTCCTAGCACAGATACGCAGTATTTT.

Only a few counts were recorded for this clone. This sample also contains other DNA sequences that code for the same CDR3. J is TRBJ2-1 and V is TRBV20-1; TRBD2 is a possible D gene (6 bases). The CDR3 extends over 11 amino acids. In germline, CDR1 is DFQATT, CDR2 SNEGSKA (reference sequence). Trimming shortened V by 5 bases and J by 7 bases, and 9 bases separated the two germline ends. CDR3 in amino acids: CSALGGNEQFF. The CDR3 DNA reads TGCAGTGCTCTGGGGGGAAATGAGCAGTTCTTC.

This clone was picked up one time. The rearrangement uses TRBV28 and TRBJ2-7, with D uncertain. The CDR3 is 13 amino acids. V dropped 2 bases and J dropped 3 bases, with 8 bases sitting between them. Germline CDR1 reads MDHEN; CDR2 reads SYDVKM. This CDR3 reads CASSLDSVYEQYF. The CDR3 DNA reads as TGTGCCAGCAGTTTAGATTCCGTCTACGAGCAGTACTTC.

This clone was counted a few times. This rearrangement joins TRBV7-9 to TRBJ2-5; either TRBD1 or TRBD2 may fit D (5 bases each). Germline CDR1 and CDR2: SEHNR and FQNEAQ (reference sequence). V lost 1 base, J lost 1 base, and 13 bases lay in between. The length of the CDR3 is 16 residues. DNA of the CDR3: TGTGCCAGCAGCTTAGGATTCGGGACGACCCAAGAGACCCAGTACTTC. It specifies CASSLGFGTTQETQYF.